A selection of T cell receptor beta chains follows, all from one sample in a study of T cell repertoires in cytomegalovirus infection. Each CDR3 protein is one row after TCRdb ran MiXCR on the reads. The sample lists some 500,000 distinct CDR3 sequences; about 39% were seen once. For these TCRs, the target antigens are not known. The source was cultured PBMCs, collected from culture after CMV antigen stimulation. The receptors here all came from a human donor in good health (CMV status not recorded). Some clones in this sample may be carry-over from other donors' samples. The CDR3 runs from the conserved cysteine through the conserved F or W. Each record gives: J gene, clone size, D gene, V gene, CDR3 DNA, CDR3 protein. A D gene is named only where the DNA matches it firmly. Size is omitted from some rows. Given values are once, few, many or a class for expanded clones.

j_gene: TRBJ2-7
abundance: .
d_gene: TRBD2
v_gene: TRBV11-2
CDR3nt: TGTGCCAGCAGCTTGGTCCTAGCGGGAATTTCCTACGAGCAGTACTTC
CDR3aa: CASSLVLAGISYEQYF

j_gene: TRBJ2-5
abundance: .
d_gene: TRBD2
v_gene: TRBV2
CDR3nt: TGTGCCAGCAGTGGGACTAGCGGGCACCAAGAGACCCAGTACTTC
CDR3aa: CASSGTSGHQETQYF

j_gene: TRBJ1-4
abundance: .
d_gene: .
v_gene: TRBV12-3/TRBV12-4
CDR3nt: TGTGCCAGTGGGGATGAAAAACTGTTTTTT
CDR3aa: CASGDEKLFF

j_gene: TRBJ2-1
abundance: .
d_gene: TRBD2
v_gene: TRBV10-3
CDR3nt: TGTGCCACCATCGGGACTACTTCGAGCTCCTACAATGAGCAGTTCTTC
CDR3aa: CATIGTTSSSYNEQFF

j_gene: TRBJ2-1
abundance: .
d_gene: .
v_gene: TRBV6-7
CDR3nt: TGTGCCAGCAGCCCCCATTTGTCCGTACATAGGGATGAGCAGTTCTTC
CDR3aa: CASSPHLSVHRDEQFF

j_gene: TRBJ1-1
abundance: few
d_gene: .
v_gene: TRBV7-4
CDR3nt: TGTGCCAGCAGCCCTCCTCGGTACACTGAAGCTTTCTTT
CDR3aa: CASSPPRYTEAFF

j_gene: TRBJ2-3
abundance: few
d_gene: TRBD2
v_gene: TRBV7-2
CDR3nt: TGTGCCAGCAGCCGCCTAGCGGGGGACGCGGATACGCAGTATTTT
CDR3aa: CASSRLAGDADTQYF

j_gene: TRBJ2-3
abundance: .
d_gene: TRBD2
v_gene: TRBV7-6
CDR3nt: TGTGCCAGCAGCCCCCAGGTGGGGGGGTCAGATACGCAGTATTTT
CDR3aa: CASSPQVGGSDTQYF

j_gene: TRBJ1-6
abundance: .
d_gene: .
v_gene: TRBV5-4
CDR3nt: TGTGCCAGCAGCCCTGGTCAAGGGACTAACTATAATTCACCCCTCCACTTT
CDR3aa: CASSPGQGTNYNSPLHF

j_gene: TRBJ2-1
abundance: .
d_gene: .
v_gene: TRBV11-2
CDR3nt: TGTGCCAGCAGCTTAGATCTTAGGGTCTGGAATGAGCAGTTCTTC
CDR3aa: CASSLDLRVWNEQFF

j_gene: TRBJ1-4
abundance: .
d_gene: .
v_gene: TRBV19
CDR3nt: TGTGCCAGTAGTATCCTCCCGAGCCCGACAGCTTTTGAAAAACTGTTTTTT
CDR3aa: CASSILPSPTAFEKLFF

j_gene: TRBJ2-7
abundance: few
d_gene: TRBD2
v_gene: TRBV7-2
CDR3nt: TGTGCCAGCACCAATCCGGGGGCCCTAGCGGGGTCAGGGCAGTACTTC
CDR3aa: CASTNPGALAGSGQYF